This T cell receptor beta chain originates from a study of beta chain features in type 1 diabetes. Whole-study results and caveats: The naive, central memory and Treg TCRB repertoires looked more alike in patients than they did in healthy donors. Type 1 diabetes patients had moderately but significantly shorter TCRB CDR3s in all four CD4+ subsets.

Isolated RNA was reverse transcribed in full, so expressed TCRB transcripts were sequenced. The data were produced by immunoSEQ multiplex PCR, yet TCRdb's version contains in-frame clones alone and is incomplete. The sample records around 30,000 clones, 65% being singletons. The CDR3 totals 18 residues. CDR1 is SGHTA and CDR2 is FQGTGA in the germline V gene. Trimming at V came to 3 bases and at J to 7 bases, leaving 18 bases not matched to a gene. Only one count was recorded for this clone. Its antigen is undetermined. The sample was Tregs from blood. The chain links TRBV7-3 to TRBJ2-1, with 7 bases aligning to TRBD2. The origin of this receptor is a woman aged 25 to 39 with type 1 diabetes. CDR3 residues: CASSLGPRAAGVGNEQFF. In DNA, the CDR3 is TGTGCCAGCAGCTTGGGGCCAAGGGCCGCGGGAGTTGGTAATGAGCAGTTCTTC. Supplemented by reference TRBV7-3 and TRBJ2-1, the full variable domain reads GAGVSQTPSNKVTEKGKYVELRCDPISGHTALYWYRQSLGQGPEFLIYFQGTGAADDSGLPNDRFFAVRPEGSVSTLKIQRTERGDSAVYLCASSLGPRAAGVGNEQFFGPGTRLTVL.